The 20 T cell receptor beta chains listed next were all sequenced from one sample in a study of T cells in Graves' hyperthyroidism and ophthalmopathy. RNA transcripts yielded amplified TCR beta CDR3 regions. RT-PCR in the first round (using the HTBI primer set) targeted the TCR CDR3. TCRdb processed the multiplex PCR reads anew with MiXCR; each CDR3 protein has one entry. Of about 200,000 distinct CDR3 sequences listed, more than 15% are singletons. Input material: blood. These receptors originate from a man in his fifties with Graves' hyperthyroidism.

This clonotype was seen a handful of times. The chain carries TRBV29-1 and TRBJ2-1; TRBD1 aligns across 7 bases. CDR1 SQVTM and CDR2 ANQGSEA come from the germline V gene. Losses at the gene ends were 4 bases for V and 7 bases for J; bases not matched to a gene: 4. This CDR3 is built from 12 residues. CDR3 nucleotides: TGCAGCGTTGTGGGGGACAGTAATGAGCAGTTCTTC. Protein: CSVVGDSNEQFF.

This clonotype has ten or more counts. This sequence joins TRBV30 and TRBJ2-1; maybe TRBD2 (6 bases). Germline-derived CDR1 and CDR2 are GTSNPN and SVGIG (reference sequence). This CDR3 region has 12 residues. V gave up 7 bases and J gave up 8 bases, with 15 bases separating them. CDR3 loop: CAFLRRAHEQFF. CDR3 bases: TGTGCCTTCCTGAGGAGGGCCCATGAGCAGTTCTTC. The variable domain in full, with the rest retrieved from reference TRBV30 and TRBJ2-1, is SQTIHQWPATLVQPVGSPLSLECTVEGTSNPNLYWYRQAAGRGLQLLFYSVGIGQISSEVPQNLSASRPQDRQFILSSKKLLLSDSGFYLCAFLRRAHEQFFGPGTRLTVL.

This clonotype was counted ten times or more. V gene TRBV30 combines with J gene TRBJ1-5; no definite D call. This CDR3 contains 13 residues. CDR1 and CDR2 from the germline V gene are GTSNPN and SVGIG (reference sequence). V lost 3 bases and J 4 bases, leaving 10 bases between the germline ends. In nucleotides, the CDR3 is TGTGCCTGGAGCAGGACGGGAAATCAGCCCCAGCATTTT. This codes for CAWSRTGNQPQHF. Together with reference TRBV30 and TRBJ1-5, the CDR3 gives the full variable domain: SQTIHQWPATLVQPVGSPLSLECTVEGTSNPNLYWYRQAAGRGLQLLFYSVGIGQISSEVPQNLSASRPQDRQFILSSKKLLLSDSGFYLCAWSRTGNQPQHFGDGTRLSIL.

In its sample, this clonotype was seen once. The rearrangement uses TRBV7-2 and TRBJ2-3, with 12 bases aligning to TRBD2. The CDR3 length is 18 residues. The junction had 11 bases not matched to a gene; V was cut back by 5 bases and J by 2 bases. The V gene's germline CDR1 is SGHTA and CDR2 FQGNSA. CDR3 amino acids: CASSHSLAGGRFTDTQYF. The CDR3 DNA reads TGTGCCAGCAGCCACTCACTAGCGGGAGGCCGCTTCACAGATACGCAGTATTTT. Drawing the rest from reference TRBV7-2 and TRBJ2-3, the complete variable domain is GAGVSQSPSNKVTEKGKDVELRCDPISGHTALYWYRQSLGQGLEFLIYFQGNSAPDKSGLPSDRFSAERTGGSVSTLTIQRTQQEDSAVYLCASSHSLAGGRFTDTQYFGPGTRLTVL.

In this sample, this clonotype turned up many times. The CDR3 here is CASSQGLAEYEQYF. As DNA, the CDR3 is TGTGCCAGCAGCCAAGGACTAGCGGAATACGAGCAGTACTTC. J is TRBJ2-7 and V is TRBV3-1; 9 bases are shared with TRBD2. The length of the CDR3 is 14 residues. J lost 4 bases, V lost 1 base, and 2 bases had no gene match. Germline CDR1 is LGHDT and CDR2 is YNNKEL (reference sequence).

This clonotype has at least ten counts. The CDR3 DNA is TGTGCCAGCAGTTACCGGGGGTTCGAGACCCAGTACTTC. It yields the protein CASSYRGFETQYF. The J gene is TRBJ2-5, the V gene TRBV6-5, with D possibly being TRBD2 (6 bases). The V gene lost 2 bases and the J gene lost 5 bases, with 9 bases spanning the gap. Germline-derived CDR1 and CDR2 are MNHEY and SVGAGI. The CDR3 totals 13 residues.

With respect to this clonotype: Germline and junction disagree at one end, which may indicate a read error. The V call is TRBV10-3, the J call TRBJ1-4, with 7 bases aligning to TRBD1. CDR1 and CDR2 from the germline V gene are ENHRY and SYGVKD. This CDR3 region has 13 residues. CDR3 sequence: CVIGTEDNEKLFF. As DNA, the CDR3 is TGTGTCATCGGGACAGAGGATAATGAAAAACTGTTTTTT.

The sample holds a few counts of this clonotype. This chain joins TRBV3-1 and TRBJ2-3; D is unclear. There are 14 residues in the CDR3. Deletions cut 1 base from V and 0 bases from J, with 5 bases between. Germline values: CDR1 LGHDT, CDR2 YNNKEL (reference sequence). The CDR3 sequence: CASSQGPSTDTQYF. CDR3 bases: TGTGCCAGCAGCCAAGGTCCAAGCACAGATACGCAGTATTTT.

Note on this clonotype: Germline and junction disagree at one end, which may indicate a read error. The V gene is TRBV3-1, the J gene TRBJ2-1; 10 bases line up with TRBD2. The CDR3 extends over 19 amino acids. Germline loops: CDR1 LGHDT, CDR2 YNNKEL (reference sequence). The CDR3, as DNA: TGTGCCAGCAACCAAGACCAGGCCCGGACTAGCGGATCCTACAATGAGCAGTTCTTC. This sequence encodes CASNQDQARTSGSYNEQFF.

This clonotype was counted at least ten times. J is TRBJ1-1 and V is TRBV3-1; D uncertain. Germline assignment: CDR1 LGHDT and CDR2 YNNKEL (reference sequence). The ends were cut back, 2 bases at V and 10 bases at J, with 17 bases in the middle. This CDR3 has 14 amino acids. This CDR3 reads CASSQTDGSPGAFF. CDR3 nucleotide sequence: TGTGCCAGCAGCCAAACTGACGGTTCCCCTGGAGCTTTCTTT. Full variable domain (remainder filled in from reference TRBV3-1 and TRBJ1-1): DTAVSQTPKYLVTQMGNDKSIKCEQNLGHDTMYWYKQDSKKFLKIMFSYNNKELIINETVPNRFSPKSPDKAHLNLHINSLELGDSAVYFCASSQTDGSPGAFFGQGTRLTVV.

This clonotype was seen many times. The chain recombines TRBV2 with TRBJ2-1, with 7 nucleotides matching TRBD2. V lost 3 bases and J lost 7; bases outside the gene matches: 6. Germline loops: CDR1 SNHLY, CDR2 FYNNEI. This CDR3 is 14 amino acids long. CDR3 amino acids: CASSESGLGNEQFF. The CDR3 coding sequence is TGTGCCAGCAGTGAGTCTGGACTAGGAAATGAGCAGTTCTTC.

This chain connects TRBV7-2 to TRBJ2-3; D call uncertain. This CDR3 contains 16 residues. Germline V gene lookup returns CDR1 SGHTA and CDR2 FQGNSA. Trimming removed 0 bases at V and 2 bases at J, with 12 bases between. The CDR3 sequence: CASSLARISYTDTQYF. The DNA for the CDR3 is TGTGCCAGCAGCTTAGCGCGTATCAGCTACACAGATACGCAGTATTTT.

This sequence joins TRBV28 and TRBJ2-3; D might be TRBD2 (5 bases). The germline V and J ends were trimmed by 3 bases and 1 base, with 14 bases remaining between them. The germline CDR1 and CDR2 sequences are MDHEN and SYDVKM. The CDR3 has 16 amino acids. CDR3 in DNA: TGTGCCAGCAGTTTGGCCGACGGAGGACGCACAGATACGCAGTATTTT. This encodes CASSLADGGRTDTQYF.

The V and J genes are TRBV30 and TRBJ1-4; D perhaps matches TRBD1 (6 bases). The CDR3 is 15 residues long. Trimming pared 2 bases from V and 8 bases from J, leaving 18 bases between. Germline V CDR1 and CDR2: GTSNPN, SVGIG (reference sequence). The CDR3 coding sequence is TGTGCCTGGAGTACCCGGGGGGGGCGAGAAGAAAAACTGTTTTTT. Translation gives CAWSTRGGREEKLFF.

The V gene is TRBV7-9, the J gene TRBJ1-3; D gene unclear. The germline CDR1 and CDR2 sequences are SEHNR and FQNEAQ (reference sequence). Trimming took 0 bases from V and 0 from J, leaving 9 bases between them. This CDR3 has 16 amino acids. CDR3 nucleotide sequence: TGTGCCAGCAGCTTAGCGTGGGCAGGCTCTGGAAACACCATATATTTT. Its translation: CASSLAWAGSGNTIYF.

In this sample, this clonotype turned up many times. The chain uses TRBV13 and TRBJ2-3; no clear D. The V end was cut by 1 base, the J end by 6 bases, with 11 bases between. The germline CDR1 and CDR2 sequences are PRHDT and FYEKMQ (reference sequence). The CDR3 sequence is 14 residues long. The CDR3 region is CASSLVLTGDTQYF. DNA for the CDR3: TGTGCCAGCAGCTTAGTACTCACTGGGGATACGCAGTATTTT.

This clonotype was observed a few times. DNA of the CDR3: TGTGCCAGCAGTTCTAGTTGGGGGAATTCACCCCTCCACTTT. This encodes CASSSSWGNSPLHF. The rearrangement uses TRBV3-1 and TRBJ1-6; a weak D match, TRBD1 (5 bases). The germline V and J ends were trimmed by 6 bases and 7 bases, with 13 bases remaining between them. Germline V CDR1 and CDR2: LGHDT, YNNKEL (reference sequence). The CDR3 has 14 residues.

The V call is TRBV6-1, the J call TRBJ2-1; 7 bases line up with TRBD2. Per germline, CDR1 MNHNS and CDR2 SASEGT. There are 13 residues in the CDR3. The J segment lost 3 bases and the V segment lost 4 bases, leaving 0 bases of the junction unmatched. CDR3 in DNA: TGTGCCAGCAGTGGGACTAGCTACAATGAGCAGTTCTTC. Protein: CASSGTSYNEQFF.

The rearrangement links TRBV5-5 to TRBJ2-1, with 10 bases matching TRBD1. The ends lost 4 bases at V and 9 bases at J; junction bases unmatched: 13. Looked up from germline, CDR1 is SGHKS and CDR2 is YYEKEE (reference sequence). The CDR3 consists of 16 residues. The DNA for the CDR3 is TGTGCCAGCAGCCAAGAAGAACGACAGGGGGCGGGTGAGCAGTTCTTC. Translation gives CASSQEERQGAGEQFF. The complete variable domain, with remaining parts taken from reference TRBV5-5 and TRBJ2-1, reads DAGVTQSPTHLIKTRGQQVTLRCSPISGHKSVSWYQQVLGQGPQFIFQYYEKEERGRGNFPDRFSARQFPNYSSELNVNALLLGDSALYLCASSQEERQGAGEQFFGPGTRLTVL.

In this sample, this clonotype turned up many times. The V gene is TRBV4-2, the J gene TRBJ2-1, with D possibly matching TRBD2 (5 bases). Germline CDR1 is LGHNA and CDR2 is YNFKEQ. The CDR3 covers 15 residues. Trimming cost V 4 bases and J 3 bases, with 13 bases left between them. CDR3 residues: CASSRGLADYNEQFF. The CDR3 bases are TGTGCCAGCAGCCGCGGGCTAGCAGACTACAATGAGCAGTTCTTC.